This TCR beta chain was sequenced during a study of T cell responses to AZD1222 COVID-19 vaccine. CDR1 and CDR2 from the germline V gene are LGHNA and YSLEER. This CDR3 contains 18 residues. V was clipped by 0 bases and J by 2 bases, with 17 bases between them. Assay: immunoSEQ multiplex PCR; the TCRdb copy retains only in-frame clones and omits some. The table has approximately 60,000 clones, roughly 84% seen once. The sample holds a few counts of this clone. This receptor was taken from an adult in good health. The chain recombines TRBV4-3 with TRBJ1-3; TRBD1 is a possible D gene (6 bases). The source material was peripheral blood, sampled on day 0 of AZD1222 vaccination. CDR3 region: CASSQDGGAGRTGNTIYF. The CDR3 DNA follows: TGCGCCAGCAGCCAAGATGGGGGGGCGGGGAGAACTGGAAACACCATATATTTT.